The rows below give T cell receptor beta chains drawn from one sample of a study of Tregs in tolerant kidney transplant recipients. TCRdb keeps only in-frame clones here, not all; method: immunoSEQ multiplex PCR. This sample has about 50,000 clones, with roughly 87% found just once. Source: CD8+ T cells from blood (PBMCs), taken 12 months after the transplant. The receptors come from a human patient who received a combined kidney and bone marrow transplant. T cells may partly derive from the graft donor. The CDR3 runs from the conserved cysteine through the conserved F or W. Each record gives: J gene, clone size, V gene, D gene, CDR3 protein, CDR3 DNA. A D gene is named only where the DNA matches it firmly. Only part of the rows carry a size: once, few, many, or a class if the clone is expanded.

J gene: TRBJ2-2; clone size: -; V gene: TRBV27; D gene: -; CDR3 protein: CASSSTPRGPSPGELFF; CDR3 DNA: TGTGCCAGCAGTTCGACCCCGCGGGGGCCTTCCCCCGGGGAGCTGTTTTTT
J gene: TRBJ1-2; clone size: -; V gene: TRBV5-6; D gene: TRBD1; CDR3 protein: CASSLARTGGDYGYTF; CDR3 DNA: TGTGCCAGCAGCTTGGCCCGGACAGGGGGGGACTATGGCTACACCTTC
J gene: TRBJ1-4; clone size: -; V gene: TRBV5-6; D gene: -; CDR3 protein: CASSLINEKLFF; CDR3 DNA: TGTGCCAGCAGCTTGATAAATGAAAAACTGTTTTTT
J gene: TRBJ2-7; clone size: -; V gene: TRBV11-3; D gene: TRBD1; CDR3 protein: CASGTGNEQYF; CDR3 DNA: TGTGCCAGCGGGACAGGGAACGAGCAGTACTTC
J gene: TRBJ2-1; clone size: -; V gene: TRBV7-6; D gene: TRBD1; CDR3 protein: CASSLTGTGVYNEQFF; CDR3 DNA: TGTGCCAGCAGCCTTACCGGGACAGGGGTCTACAATGAGCAGTTCTTC
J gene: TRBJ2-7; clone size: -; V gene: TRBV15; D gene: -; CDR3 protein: CATSRLLPPYEQYF; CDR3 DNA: TGTGCCACCAGCCGCCTCCTACCTCCCTACGAGCAGTACTTC
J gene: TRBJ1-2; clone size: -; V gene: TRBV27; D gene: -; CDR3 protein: CASSLSTGNYGYTF; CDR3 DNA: TGTGCCAGCAGTTTGTCGACAGGAAACTATGGCTACACCTTC
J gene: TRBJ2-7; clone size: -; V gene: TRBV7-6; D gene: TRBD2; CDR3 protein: CASSLASGGRATYEQYF; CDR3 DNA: TGTGCCAGCAGCTTAGCGTCTGGCGGGAGGGCGACCTACGAGCAGTACTTC
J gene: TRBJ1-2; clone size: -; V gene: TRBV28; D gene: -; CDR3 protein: CASSPDSNSYGYTF; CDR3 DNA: TGTGCCAGCAGTCCGGACAGCAACTCCTATGGCTACACCTTC
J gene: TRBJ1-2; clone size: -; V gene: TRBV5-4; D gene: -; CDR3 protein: CASSLIPAGRDYGYTF; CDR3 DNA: TGTGCCAGCAGCCTAATACCGGCAGGGAGGGACTATGGCTACACCTTC
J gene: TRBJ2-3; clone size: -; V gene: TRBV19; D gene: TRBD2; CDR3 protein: CASTSPLAGEVDTQYF; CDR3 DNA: TGTGCCAGTACCTCTCCGCTAGCGGGGGAGGTTGATACGCAGTATTTT
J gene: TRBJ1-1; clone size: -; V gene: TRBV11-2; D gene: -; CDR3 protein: CASSLRVTEAFF; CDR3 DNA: TGTGCCAGCAGCTTGCGGGTCACTGAAGCTTTCTTT
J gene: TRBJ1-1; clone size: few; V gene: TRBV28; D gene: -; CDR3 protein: CASSLGMTEVGSVGTEAFF; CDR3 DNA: TGTGCCAGCAGTTTGGGGATGACGGAGGTTGGTTCAGTGGGGACTGAAGCTTTCTTT
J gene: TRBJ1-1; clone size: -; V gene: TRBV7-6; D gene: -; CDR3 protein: CASSFGGPNTEAFF; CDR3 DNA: TGTGCCAGCAGCTTTGGGGGCCCAAACACTGAAGCTTTCTTT
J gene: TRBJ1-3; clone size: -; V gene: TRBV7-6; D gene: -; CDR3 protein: CASSSHDGDWGNTIYF; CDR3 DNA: TGTGCCAGCAGCTCCCACGACGGGGACTGGGGAAACACCATATATTTT
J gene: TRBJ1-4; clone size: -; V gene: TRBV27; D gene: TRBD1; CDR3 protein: CASSLGQGGEKLFF; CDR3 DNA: TGTGCCAGCAGTCTGGGACAGGGGGGGGAAAAACTGTTTTTT
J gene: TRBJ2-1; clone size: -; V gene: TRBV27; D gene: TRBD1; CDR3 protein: CASSWDRGYNEQFF; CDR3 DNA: TGTGCCAGCAGTTGGGACAGGGGCTACAATGAGCAGTTCTTC
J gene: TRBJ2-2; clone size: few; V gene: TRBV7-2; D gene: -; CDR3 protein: CASNMAGELFF; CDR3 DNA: TGTGCCAGCAACATGGCCGGGGAGCTGTTTTTT
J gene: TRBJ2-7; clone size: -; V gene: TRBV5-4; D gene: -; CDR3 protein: CASSRGDISYEQYF; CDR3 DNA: TGTGCCAGCAGCCGGGGGGACATTTCCTACGAGCAGTACTTC
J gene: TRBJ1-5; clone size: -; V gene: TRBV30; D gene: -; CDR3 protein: CAWSVFAGQPQHF; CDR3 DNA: TGTGCCTGGAGTGTATTTGCAGGACAGCCCCAGCATTTT
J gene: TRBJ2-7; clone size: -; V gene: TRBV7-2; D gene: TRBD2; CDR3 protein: CASSLAGGISYEQYF; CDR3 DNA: TGTGCCAGCAGCTTGGCGGGGGGCATATCCTACGAGCAGTACTTC
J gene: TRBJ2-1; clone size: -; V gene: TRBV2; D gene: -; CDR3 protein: CASSETSTYNEQFF; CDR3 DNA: TGTGCCAGCAGTGAAACCAGTACCTACAATGAGCAGTTCTTC